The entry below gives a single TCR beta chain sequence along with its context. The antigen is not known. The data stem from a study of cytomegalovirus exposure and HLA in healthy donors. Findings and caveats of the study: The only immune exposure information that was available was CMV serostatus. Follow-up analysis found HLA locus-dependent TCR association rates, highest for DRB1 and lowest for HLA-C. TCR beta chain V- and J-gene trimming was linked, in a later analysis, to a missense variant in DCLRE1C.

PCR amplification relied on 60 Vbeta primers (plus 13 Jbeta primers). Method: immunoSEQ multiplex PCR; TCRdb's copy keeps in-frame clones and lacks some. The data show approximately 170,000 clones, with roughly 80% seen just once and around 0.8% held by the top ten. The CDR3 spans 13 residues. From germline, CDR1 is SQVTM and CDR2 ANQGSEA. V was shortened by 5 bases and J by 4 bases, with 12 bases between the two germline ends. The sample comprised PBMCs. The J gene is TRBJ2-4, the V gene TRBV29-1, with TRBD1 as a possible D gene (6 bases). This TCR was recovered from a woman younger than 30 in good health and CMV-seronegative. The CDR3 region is CSVSDRPKNIQYF. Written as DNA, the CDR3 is TGCAGCGTTTCCGACAGGCCAAAAAACATTCAGTACTTC.